Included here is one T cell receptor (beta chain) sequence, with context. The data originate from a study of glioma-infiltrating T cells after dendritic cell vaccination. Across the whole study: Patients received autologous tumor lysate-pulsed dendritic cell vaccination between about 2003 and 2013.

Germline CDR1 reads SGHAT; CDR2 reads FQNNGV. The length of the CDR3 is 14 residues. V lost 6 bases and J 0 bases, leaving 9 bases between the germline ends. TCRdb's copy holds only in-frame clones and misses some; the assay was immunoSEQ multiplex PCR. Here the sample spans some 60,000 clones, about 79% being singletons. The time point was: after dendritic cell vaccination, including at tumor progression/relapse. Patients had residual fresh-frozen tumor tissue and more than two years of survival data. Sequenced material: blood, taken after dendritic cell vaccination. The chain has TRBV11-2 and TRBJ1-3; D is undetermined. The receptor's source is a human donor with glioblastoma. The CDR3 sequence: CASSRTNSGNTIYF. The DNA for the CDR3 is TGTGCCAGCAGTCGAACAAACTCTGGAAACACCATATATTTT.